One sample yielded the 23 T cell receptor beta chains listed below, sequenced in a study of T cell repertoires in cytomegalovirus infection. These receptors have no identified antigens. TCRdb redid the calling of the reads with MiXCR, one entry per CDR3 protein. The top ten clones hold roughly 14% of a sample with about 400,000 distinct CDR3 sequences, roughly 36% of them seen once. Here the sequenced sample was cultured PBMCs, taken from culture after CMV antigen stimulation. These receptors were collected from a human donor in good health (CMV status not recorded). Some clones in this sample may be carry-over from other donors' samples.

This clonotype was recorded at least ten times. The chain couples TRBV5-4 to TRBJ1-1; 7 bases are a match to TRBD1. V lost 4 bases and J lost 4; bases outside the gene matches: 13. Germline CDR1 SGHNT, CDR2 YYREEE (reference sequence). The CDR3 has 16 amino acids. CDR3 amino acids: CASSPGQARVGTEAFF. CDR3 in DNA: TGTGCCAGCAGCCCCGGACAGGCGCGGGTTGGCACTGAAGCTTTCTTT.

This clonotype appeared once. J is TRBJ2-1 and V is TRBV12-3 or TRBV12-4, with D tentatively TRBD2 (6 bases). The ends were cut back, 8 bases at V and 2 bases at J, with 10 bases in the middle. There are 13 residues in the CDR3. In DNA, the CDR3 is TGTGCCAGCGGGGACTGGACCTACAATGAGCAGTTCTTC. Its protein is CASGDWTYNEQFF.

This rearrangement joins TRBV19 to TRBJ1-1; 7 bases fit TRBD1. This CDR3 is 17 amino acids long. Germline V gene sequence: CDR1 LNHDA, CDR2 SQIVND (reference sequence). Trimming at V came to 1 base and at J to 1 base, leaving 9 bases not matched to a gene. The chain's CDR3 is CASSIVGGGSRNTEAFF. The CDR3 DNA reads TGTGCCAGTAGTATAGTAGGAGGGGGCAGCCGGAACACTGAAGCTTTCTTT.

The chain carries TRBV27 and TRBJ1-6; D ambiguous. Germline CDR1 is MNHEY and CDR2 is SMNVEV (reference sequence). The CDR3 has 14 residues. V shed 2 bases and J shed 8 bases, with 10 bases lying between them. CDR3 sequence (DNA): TGTGCCAGCAGTTTAAGGACGGCCTATTCACCCCTCCACTTT. Translating gives CASSLRTAYSPLHF.

The chain has TRBV7-8 and TRBJ2-1; D not resolved. This CDR3 contains 19 residues. Germline V gene data show CDR1 as SGHVS and CDR2 as FQNEAQ. Trimming took off 4 bases at V and 1 base at J, with 23 bases between the two ends. In nucleotides, the CDR3 is TGTGCCAGCAGCTCCTTCTTCGTCAGTCTGACCGATTCCTACAATGAGCAGTTCTTC. It specifies CASSSFFVSLTDSYNEQFF.

This clonotype was detected a few times. The V and J genes are TRBV12-3 or TRBV12-4 and TRBJ1-5; D remains ambiguous. V was clipped by 2 bases and J by 0 bases, with 8 bases between them. The CDR3 spans 15 residues. In nucleotides, the CDR3 is TGTGCCAGCAGTTTAAGTTCGTTTAGCAATCAGCCCCAGCATTTT. This sequence encodes CASSLSSFSNQPQHF.

The chain has TRBV6-8 and TRBJ2-3, with D tentatively TRBD1 (5 bases). The V gene's germline CDR1 is MNHGY and CDR2 SAAAGT. The V end lost 5 bases, the J end lost 0 bases, and 15 bases lay between the germline ends. There are 16 residues in the CDR3. CDR3 in amino acids: CASSPPGQLSTDTQYF. Here the CDR3 DNA reads TGTGCCAGCAGTCCCCCAGGGCAGTTGAGCACAGATACGCAGTATTTT.

The chain recombines TRBV6-8 with TRBJ1-6; D uncertain. This CDR3 comprises 12 residues. Between the trimmed V and J ends, which lost 6 bases and 14 bases, there was a span of 14 bases. Germline values: CDR1 MNHGY, CDR2 SAAAGT. The CDR3 loop is CASSSGGITLHF. The CDR3 bases are TGTGCCAGCAGCTCCGGAGGGATAACCCTCCACTTT.

The CDR3 loop reads CATSDDRANTGELFF. CDR3 nucleotide sequence: TGTGCCACCAGTGACGACAGGGCGAACACCGGGGAGCTGTTTTTT. The rearrangement links TRBV24-1 to TRBJ2-2, with 7 bases fitting TRBD1. Unmatched junction bases numbered 1, after V lost 4 bases and J lost 0 bases. The CDR3 is made up of 15 amino acids. Germline-derived CDR1 and CDR2 are KGHDR and SFDVKD.

Only a few counts were recorded for this clonotype. The chain couples TRBV7-2 to TRBJ2-1, with 14 bases aligning to TRBD2. The CDR3 consists of 20 residues. The J segment lost 8 bases and the V segment lost 6 bases, leaving 21 bases of the junction unmatched. Germline V gives CDR1 SGHTA, CDR2 FQGNSA. CDR3 in amino acids: CASSQPSQGGTSGSRYEQFF. Written as DNA, the CDR3 is TGTGCCAGCAGTCAGCCCTCTCAAGGAGGGACTAGCGGGAGTAGGTATGAGCAGTTCTTC.

The DNA of the CDR3 is TGTGCTAGTGGTTTGGCACCCGCCAGACACAATGAGCAGTTCTTC. Translating it yields CASGLAPARHNEQFF. The V call is TRBV12-5, the J call TRBJ2-1; no clear D. V lost 1 base and J lost 5, with 12 bases in between. Per the germline V gene, CDR1 is LGHNT and CDR2 is FRNRAP. The CDR3 length is 15 residues.

The table lists this clonotype with many counts. The chain has TRBV3-1 and TRBJ1-1, with a weak D call TRBD1 (6 bases). Germline V gene lookup returns CDR1 LGHDT and CDR2 YNNKEL (reference sequence). The CDR3 extends over 14 amino acids. Trimming pared 4 bases from V and 5 bases from J, leaving 14 bases between. As DNA, the CDR3 is TGTGCCAGCAGCCGGCAGGGGAGTGGGACTGAAGCTTTCTTT. Its translation: CASSRQGSGTEAFF. Full variable domain (missing parts from reference TRBV3-1 and TRBJ1-1): DTAVSQTPKYLVTQMGNDKSIKCEQNLGHDTMYWYKQDSKKFLKIMFSYNNKELIINETVPNRFSPKSPDKAHLNLHINSLELGDSAVYFCASSRQGSGTEAFFGQGTRLTVV.

This clonotype was seen more than once but under ten times. This CDR3 is CASSLAASDNEQFF. The CDR3 nucleotides read TGTGCCAGCAGCTTAGCGGCTAGCGACAATGAGCAGTTCTTC. This sequence joins TRBV11-2 and TRBJ2-1; weak D call: TRBD2 (6 bases). The CDR3 consists of 14 residues. V was cut by 1 base and J by 5 bases, with 9 bases left in between. Germline V gives CDR1 SGHAT, CDR2 FQNNGV.

This chain connects TRBV11-2 to TRBJ2-5; TRBD2 matches 8 bases. Germline trimming cut 5 bases from V and 6 bases from J; bases unmatched to any gene: 8. This CDR3 region has 14 residues. Germline V CDR1 and CDR2: SGHAT, FQNNGV. The CDR3 bases are TGTGCCAGCAGCCCGACTAGCGTCGAACAGACCCAGTACTTC. It specifies CASSPTSVEQTQYF. The full variable domain, its missing parts supplied by reference TRBV11-2 and TRBJ2-5, is EAGVAQSPRYKIIEKRQSVAFWCNPISGHATLYWYQQILGQGPKLLIQFQNNGVVDDSQLPKDRFSAERLKGVDSTLKIQPAKLEDSAVYLCASSPTSVEQTQYFGPGTRLLVL.

This clonotype turned up a few times. V usage is TRBV6-1 and J usage is TRBJ1-4, with no clear D. The V and J ends lost 2 bases and 4 bases respectively, with 11 bases between them. The CDR3 spans 15 residues. Germline CDR1 is MNHNS and CDR2 is SASEGT. DNA for the CDR3: TGTGCCAGCAGTGAATTCGTCGGAGATAATGAAAAACTGTTTTTT. This codes for CASSEFVGDNEKLFF.

Only one count was recorded for this clonotype. V is TRBV6-6 and J is TRBJ2-1, with D maybe TRBD2 (5 bases). Germline V gene sequence: CDR1 MNHNY, CDR2 SVGAGI (reference sequence). The CDR3 is made up of 13 amino acids. Trimming removed 7 bases from V and 5 bases from J, with 12 bases in between. The DNA of the CDR3 is TGTGCCAGCATCGGACTGGAAAACAATGAGCAGTTCTTC. Its protein is CASIGLENNEQFF.

The J gene is TRBJ2-7, the V gene TRBV29-1, with D perhaps TRBD2 (5 bases). The CDR3 is made up of 13 amino acids. Germline V gene lookup returns CDR1 SQVTM and CDR2 ANQGSEA. The V end lost 4 bases, the J end lost 2 bases, and 12 bases lay between the germline ends. In DNA form, the CDR3 reads TGCAGCGTTGGGGGAGAGAGGACCTACGAGCAGTACTTC. Its protein product is CSVGGERTYEQYF.

CDR3 nucleotides: TGCAGTGCTAGGTTCGGTGCGGAGACCCAGTACTTC. This codes for CSARFGAETQYF. The chain is built from TRBV20-1 and TRBJ2-5, with D unresolved. The CDR3 extends over 12 amino acids. The germline V gene encodes CDR1 DFQATT and CDR2 SNEGSKA (reference sequence). Trimming removed 3 bases at V and 5 bases at J, with 10 bases between.

The table lists this clonotype with many counts. The V and J genes are TRBV4-3 and TRBJ2-5; no clear D. Germline V gene data show CDR1 as LGHNA and CDR2 as YSLEER. The CDR3 is 13 residues long. V was pared by 2 bases and J by 5 bases, with 9 bases between. This CDR3 reads CASSQIVGETQYF. CDR3 coding DNA: TGCGCCAGCAGCCAAATAGTTGGGGAGACCCAGTACTTC.

This clonotype was counted many times. The chain uses TRBV7-8 and TRBJ1-1, with 10 bases that match TRBD1. The junction had 3 bases not matched to a gene; V was cut back by 5 bases and J by 3 bases. Germline CDR1 SGHVS, CDR2 FQNEAQ. The CDR3 is made up of 14 amino acids. CDR3 region: CASSRDRGHTEAFF. CDR3 in DNA: TGTGCCAGCAGCAGGGACAGGGGACACACTGAAGCTTTCTTT.

The J gene is TRBJ2-3, the V gene TRBV11-2; 10 bases are shared with TRBD2. The CDR3 is 17 residues long. Per germline, CDR1 SGHAT and CDR2 FQNNGV. The V and J ends lost 3 bases and 3 bases, in that order; junction bases with no gene match: 9. The DNA of the CDR3 is TGTGCCAGCAGCTTTAGGAGCGGGAGGGCCGATACAGATACGCAGTATTTT. Amino acids: CASSFRSGRADTDTQYF.

The J gene is TRBJ2-3, the V gene TRBV20-1; TRBD2 agrees at 10 bases. Looked up from germline, CDR1 is DFQATT and CDR2 is SNEGSKA (reference sequence). The CDR3 is 15 residues long. Trimming removed 0 bases from V and 5 bases from J; junction bases left unmatched: 5. CDR3 residues: CSAREPSGSRDTQYF. In DNA form, the CDR3 reads TGCAGTGCTAGAGAGCCTAGCGGGAGTCGAGATACGCAGTATTTT.

In this sample, this clonotype turned up once. The chain recombines TRBV12-3 or TRBV12-4 with TRBJ1-2, with a possible D match to TRBD1 (5 bases). This CDR3 has 13 residues. V was clipped by 7 bases and J by 4 bases, with 13 bases between them. Here the CDR3 reads CASTPQGSYGYTF. Here the CDR3 DNA reads TGTGCCAGCACCCCGCAGGGTTCCTATGGCTACACCTTC.